The present entry profiles one T cell receptor beta chain with its context. What it binds is unknown. This entry belongs to a study of T-cell memory formation after mild COVID-19. The study's findings and limits: Researchers could not confirm that second-wave clones peaking on day 37 targeted SARS-CoV-2.

Germline-derived CDR1 and CDR2 are MGHRA and YSYEKL. The CDR3 spans 16 residues. After removal of 4 bases from V and 0 bases from J, the junction contained 9 bases not matched to a gene. In TCRdb, the 5' RACE reads were re-called with MiXCR into one record per CDR3 protein. The sample includes 200,000 to 250,000 distinct CDR3 sequences, about 10% of them seen just once. The TCR sequence derives from a young man who had mild COVID-19 (a few samples of this study predate the infection). Cell type and time point are not known. Sequences were obtained from PBMCs or a T cell subset sorted from them (not recorded which). The chain links TRBV4-1 to TRBJ2-7, with 7 bases lining up with TRBD1. The CDR3 nucleotides read TGCGCCAGCAGCCTTACCTTAGACAGGGACTCCTACGAGCAGTACTTC. Its translation: CASSLTLDRDSYEQYF.